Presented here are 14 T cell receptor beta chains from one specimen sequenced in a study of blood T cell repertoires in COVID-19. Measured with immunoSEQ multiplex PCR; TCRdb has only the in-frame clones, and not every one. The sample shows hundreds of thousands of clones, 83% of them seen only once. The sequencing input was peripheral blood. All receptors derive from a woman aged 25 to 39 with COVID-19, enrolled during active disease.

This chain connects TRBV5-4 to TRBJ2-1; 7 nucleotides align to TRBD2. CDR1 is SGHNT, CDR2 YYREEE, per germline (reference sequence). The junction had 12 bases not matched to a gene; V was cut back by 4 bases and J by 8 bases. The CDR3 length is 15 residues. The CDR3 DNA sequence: TGTGCCAGCAGCCCTCAAAGGGAGGGCCGGCATGAGCAGTTCTTC. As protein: CASSPQREGRHEQFF.

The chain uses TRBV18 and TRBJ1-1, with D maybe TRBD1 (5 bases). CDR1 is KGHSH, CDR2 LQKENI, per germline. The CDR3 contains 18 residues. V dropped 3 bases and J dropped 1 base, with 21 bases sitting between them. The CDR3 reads CASSPSLMGGRENTEAFF. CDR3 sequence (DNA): TGTGCCAGCTCACCCTCGCTTATGGGGGGTAGGGAGAACACTGAAGCTTTCTTT.

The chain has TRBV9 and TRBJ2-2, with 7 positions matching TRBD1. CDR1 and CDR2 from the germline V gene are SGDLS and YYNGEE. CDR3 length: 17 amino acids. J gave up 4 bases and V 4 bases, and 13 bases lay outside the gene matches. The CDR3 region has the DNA TGTGCCAGCAGCCCGCGCAGGGACAGAGATCCCACCGGGGAGCTGTTTTTT. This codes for CASSPRRDRDPTGELFF.

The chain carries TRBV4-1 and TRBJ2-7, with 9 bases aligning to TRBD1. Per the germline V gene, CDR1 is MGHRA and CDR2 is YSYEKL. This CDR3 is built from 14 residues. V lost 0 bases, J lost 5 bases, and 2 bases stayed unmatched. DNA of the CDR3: TGCGCCAGCAGCCAAGAAGACAGGGGGGACGAGCAGTACTTC. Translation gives CASSQEDRGDEQYF.

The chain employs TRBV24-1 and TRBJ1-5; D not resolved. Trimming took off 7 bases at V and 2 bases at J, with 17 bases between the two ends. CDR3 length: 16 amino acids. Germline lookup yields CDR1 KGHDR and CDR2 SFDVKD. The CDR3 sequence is CATRGGRERCNQPQHF. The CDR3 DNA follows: TGTGCCACCAGGGGAGGGAGGGAAAGATGCAATCAGCCCCAGCATTTT.

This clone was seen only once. CDR3 in amino acids: CASSSRTSGGYNEQFF. CDR3 coding DNA: TGTGCCAGCAGCTCCAGGACTAGCGGGGGGTACAATGAGCAGTTCTTC. The rearrangement joins TRBV7-9 to TRBJ2-1, with 14 bases aligning to TRBD2. Germline V CDR1 and CDR2: SEHNR, FQNEAQ (reference sequence). J was trimmed by 4 bases and V by 4 bases; bases with no gene match: 3. The CDR3 length is 16 residues.

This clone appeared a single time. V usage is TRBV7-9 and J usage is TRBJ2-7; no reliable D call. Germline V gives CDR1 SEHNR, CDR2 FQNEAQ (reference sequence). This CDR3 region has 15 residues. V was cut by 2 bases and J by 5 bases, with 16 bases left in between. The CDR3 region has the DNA TGTGCCAGCAGCTTACAGTTGGAGTCGTGGAACGAGCAGTACTTC. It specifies CASSLQLESWNEQYF.

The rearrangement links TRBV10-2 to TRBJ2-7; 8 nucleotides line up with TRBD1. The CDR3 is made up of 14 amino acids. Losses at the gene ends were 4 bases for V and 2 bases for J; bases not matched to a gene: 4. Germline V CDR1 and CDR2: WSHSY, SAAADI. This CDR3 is CASSGSQGAYEQYF. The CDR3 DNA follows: TGCGCCAGCAGTGGATCACAGGGGGCCTACGAGCAGTACTTC.

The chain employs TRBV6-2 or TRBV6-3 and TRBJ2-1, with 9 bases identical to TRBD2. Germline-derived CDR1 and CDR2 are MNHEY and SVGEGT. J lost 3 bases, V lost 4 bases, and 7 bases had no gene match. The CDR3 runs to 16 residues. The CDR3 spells CASSSYPSGIYNEQFF. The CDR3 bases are TGTGCCAGCAGTTCTTACCCTAGCGGGATCTACAATGAGCAGTTCTTC.

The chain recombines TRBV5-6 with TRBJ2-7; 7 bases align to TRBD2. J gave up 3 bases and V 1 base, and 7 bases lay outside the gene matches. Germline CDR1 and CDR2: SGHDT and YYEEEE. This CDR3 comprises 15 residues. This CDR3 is CASSLWTSGNYEQYF. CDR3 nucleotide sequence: TGTGCCAGCAGCTTGTGGACTAGTGGTAACTACGAGCAGTACTTC.

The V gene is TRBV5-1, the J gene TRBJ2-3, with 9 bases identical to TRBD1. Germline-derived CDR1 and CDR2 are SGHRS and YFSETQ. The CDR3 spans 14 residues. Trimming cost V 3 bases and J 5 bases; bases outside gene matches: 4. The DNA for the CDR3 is TGCGCCAGCAGCTCGACAGGGGGGCTAGATACGCAGTATTTT. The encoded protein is CASSSTGGLDTQYF.

CDR3 loop: CASSESGTNSYEQYF. As DNA, the CDR3 is TGTGCCAGCAGCGAGTCCGGGACTAACTCCTACGAGCAGTACTTC. The chain is built from TRBV7-2 and TRBJ2-7; 7 bases agree with TRBD2. The junction had 7 bases not matched to a gene; V was cut back by 5 bases and J by 0 bases. Germline assignment: CDR1 SGHTA and CDR2 FQGNSA. The CDR3 consists of 15 residues.

CDR3 sequence (DNA): TGTGCCAGCAGTTACCTTTGGGGCGGAGAATACGAGCAGTACTTC. This gives the protein CASSYLWGGEYEQYF. The chain is built from TRBV6-5 and TRBJ2-7; a possible D gene is TRBD1 (5 bases). Germline values: CDR1 MNHEY, CDR2 SVGAGI. The V gene lost 2 bases and the J gene lost 4 bases, with 15 bases spanning the gap. The CDR3 is 15 residues long.

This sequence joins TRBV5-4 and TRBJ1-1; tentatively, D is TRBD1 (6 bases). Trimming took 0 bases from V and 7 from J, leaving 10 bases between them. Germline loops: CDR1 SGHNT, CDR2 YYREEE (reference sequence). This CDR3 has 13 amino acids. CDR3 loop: CASSLDRADEAFF. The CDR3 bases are TGTGCCAGCAGCTTGGACAGGGCTGATGAAGCTTTCTTT.